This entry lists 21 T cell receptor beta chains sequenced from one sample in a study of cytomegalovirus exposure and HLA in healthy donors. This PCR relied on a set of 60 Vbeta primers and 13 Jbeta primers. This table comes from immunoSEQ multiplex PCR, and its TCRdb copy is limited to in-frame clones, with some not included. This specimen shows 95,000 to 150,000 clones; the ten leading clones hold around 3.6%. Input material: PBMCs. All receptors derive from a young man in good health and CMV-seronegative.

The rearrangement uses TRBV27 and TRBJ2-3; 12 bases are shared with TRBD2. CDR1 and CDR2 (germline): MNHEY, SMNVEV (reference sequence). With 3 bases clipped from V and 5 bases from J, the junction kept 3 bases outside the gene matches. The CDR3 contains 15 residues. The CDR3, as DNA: TGTGCCAGCAGTTTCACGACTAGCGGGAGAGATACGCAGTATTTT. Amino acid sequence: CASSFTTSGRDTQYF.

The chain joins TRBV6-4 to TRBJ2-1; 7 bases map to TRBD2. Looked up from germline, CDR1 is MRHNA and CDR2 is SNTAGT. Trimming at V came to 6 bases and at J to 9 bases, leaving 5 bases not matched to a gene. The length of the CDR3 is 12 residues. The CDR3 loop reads CASRGLVGEQFF. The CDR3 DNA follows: TGTGCCAGCAGAGGACTAGTTGGTGAGCAGTTCTTC.

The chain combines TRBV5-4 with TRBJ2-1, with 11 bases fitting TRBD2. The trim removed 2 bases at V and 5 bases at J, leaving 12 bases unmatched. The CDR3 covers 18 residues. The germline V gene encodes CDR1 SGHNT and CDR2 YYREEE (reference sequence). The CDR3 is CASSLGPSGTSGNNEQFF. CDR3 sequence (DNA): TGTGCCAGCAGCTTAGGACCTTCCGGGACTAGCGGAAACAATGAGCAGTTCTTC.

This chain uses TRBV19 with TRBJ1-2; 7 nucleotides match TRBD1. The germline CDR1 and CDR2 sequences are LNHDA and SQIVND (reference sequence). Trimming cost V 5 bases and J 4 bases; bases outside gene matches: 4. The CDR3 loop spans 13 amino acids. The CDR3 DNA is TGTGCCAGTAGTCCGGACAGGCTCTATGGCTACACCTTC. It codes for CASSPDRLYGYTF.

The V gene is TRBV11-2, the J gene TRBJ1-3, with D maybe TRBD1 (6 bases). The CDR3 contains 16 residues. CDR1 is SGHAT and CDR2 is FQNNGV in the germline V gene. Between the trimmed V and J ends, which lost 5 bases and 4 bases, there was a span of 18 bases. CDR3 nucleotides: TGTGCCAGCAGCACCGGGGGGCAGGGCTCGGGAAACACCATATATTTT. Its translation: CASSTGGQGSGNTIYF.

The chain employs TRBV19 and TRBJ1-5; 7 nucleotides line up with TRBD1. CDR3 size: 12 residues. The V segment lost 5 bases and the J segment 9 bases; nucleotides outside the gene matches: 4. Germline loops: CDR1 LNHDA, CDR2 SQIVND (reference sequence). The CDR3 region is CASSSQGGPQHF. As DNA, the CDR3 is TGTGCCAGTAGTTCTCAGGGGGGGCCCCAGCATTTT.

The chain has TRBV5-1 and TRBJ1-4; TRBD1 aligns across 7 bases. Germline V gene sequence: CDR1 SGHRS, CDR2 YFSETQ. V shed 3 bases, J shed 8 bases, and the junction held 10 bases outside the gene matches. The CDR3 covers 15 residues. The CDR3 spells CASSSPGTAGEKLFF. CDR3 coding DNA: TGCGCCAGCAGCTCTCCCGGGACAGCCGGGGAAAAACTGTTTTTT. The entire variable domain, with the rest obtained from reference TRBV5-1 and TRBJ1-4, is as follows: KAGVTQTPRYLIKTRGQQVTLSCSPISGHRSVSWYQQTPGQGLQFLFEYFSETQRNKGNFPGRFSGRQFSNSRSEMNVSTLELGDSALYLCASSSPGTAGEKLFFGSGTQLSVL.

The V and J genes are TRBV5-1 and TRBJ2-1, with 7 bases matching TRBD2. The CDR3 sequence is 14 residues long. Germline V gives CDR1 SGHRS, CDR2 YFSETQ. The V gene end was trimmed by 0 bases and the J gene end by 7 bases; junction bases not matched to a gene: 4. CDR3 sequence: CASSLVSGTNEQFF. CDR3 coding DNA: TGCGCCAGCAGCTTGGTAAGCGGGACTAATGAGCAGTTCTTC.

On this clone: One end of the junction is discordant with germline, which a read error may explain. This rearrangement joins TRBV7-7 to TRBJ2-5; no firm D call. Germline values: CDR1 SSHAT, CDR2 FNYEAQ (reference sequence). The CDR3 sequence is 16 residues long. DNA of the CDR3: TGTGCTAGCAGCTTAGAGCGAGCCCGCCTAAGTGAGACCCAGTACTTC. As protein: CASSLERARLSETQYF.

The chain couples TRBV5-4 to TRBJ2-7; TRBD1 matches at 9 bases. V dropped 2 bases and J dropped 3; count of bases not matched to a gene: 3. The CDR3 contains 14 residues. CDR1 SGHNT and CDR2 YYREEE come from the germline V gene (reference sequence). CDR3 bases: TGTGCCAGCAGCTTAGGGACAGGGCTCTACGAGCAGTACTTC. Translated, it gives CASSLGTGLYEQYF.

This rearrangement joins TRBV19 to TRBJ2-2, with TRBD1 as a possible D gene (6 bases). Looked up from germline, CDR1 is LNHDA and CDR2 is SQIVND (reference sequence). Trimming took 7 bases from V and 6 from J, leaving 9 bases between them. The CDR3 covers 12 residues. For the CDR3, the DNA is TGTGCCAGTAATTGGGGGCCCGGGGAGCTGTTTTTT. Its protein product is CASNWGPGELFF. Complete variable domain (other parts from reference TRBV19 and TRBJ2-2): DGGITQSPKYLFRKEGQNVTLSCEQNLNHDAMYWYRQDPGQGLRLIYYSQIVNDFQKGDIAEGYSVSREKKESFPLTVTSAQKNPTAFYLCASNWGPGELFFGEGSRLTVL.

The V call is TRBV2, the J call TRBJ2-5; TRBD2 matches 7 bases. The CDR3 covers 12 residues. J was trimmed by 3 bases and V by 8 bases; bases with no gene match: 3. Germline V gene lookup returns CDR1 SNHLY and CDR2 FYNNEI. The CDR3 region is CASGGVEETQYF. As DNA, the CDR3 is TGTGCCAGCGGGGGGGTGGAAGAGACCCAGTACTTC. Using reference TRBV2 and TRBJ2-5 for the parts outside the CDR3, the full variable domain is EPEVTQTPSHQVTQMGQEVILRCVPISNHLYFYWYRQILGQKVEFLVSFYNNEISEKSEIFDDQFSVERPDGSNFTLKIRSTKLEDSAMYFCASGGVEETQYFGPGTRLLVL.

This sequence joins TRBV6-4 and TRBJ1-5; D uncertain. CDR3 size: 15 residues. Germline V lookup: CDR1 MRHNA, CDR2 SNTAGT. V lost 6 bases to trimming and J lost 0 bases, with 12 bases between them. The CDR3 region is CASRSTPNSNQPQHF. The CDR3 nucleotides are TGTGCCAGCAGATCGACACCTAATAGCAATCAGCCCCAGCATTTT.

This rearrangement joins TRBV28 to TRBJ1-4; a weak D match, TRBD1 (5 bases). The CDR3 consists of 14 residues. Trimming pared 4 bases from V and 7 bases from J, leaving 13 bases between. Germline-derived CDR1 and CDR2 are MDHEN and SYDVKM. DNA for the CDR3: TGTGCCAGCAGTTCTCTGGGGGGGGGTGAAAAACTGTTTTTT. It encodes CASSSLGGGEKLFF.

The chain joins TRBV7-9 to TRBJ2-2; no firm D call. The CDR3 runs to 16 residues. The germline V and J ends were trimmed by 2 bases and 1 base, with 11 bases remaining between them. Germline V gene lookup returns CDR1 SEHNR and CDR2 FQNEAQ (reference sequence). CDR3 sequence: CASSLPVALNTGELFF. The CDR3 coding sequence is TGTGCCAGCAGCTTACCTGTGGCCCTGAACACCGGGGAGCTGTTTTTT.

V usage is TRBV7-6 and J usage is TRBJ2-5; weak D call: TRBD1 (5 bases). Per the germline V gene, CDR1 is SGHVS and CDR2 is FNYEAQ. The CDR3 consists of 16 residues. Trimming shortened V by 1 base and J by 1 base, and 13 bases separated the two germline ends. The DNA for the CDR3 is TGTGCCAGCAGCTTAGGAAACAGGAACCCCCAAGAGACCCAGTACTTC. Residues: CASSLGNRNPQETQYF. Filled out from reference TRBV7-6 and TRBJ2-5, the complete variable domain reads GAGVSQSPRYKVTKRGQDVALRCDPISGHVSLYWYRQALGQGPEFLTYFNYEAQQDKSGLPNDRFSAERPEGSISTLTIQRTEQRDSAMYRCASSLGNRNPQETQYFGPGTRLLVL.

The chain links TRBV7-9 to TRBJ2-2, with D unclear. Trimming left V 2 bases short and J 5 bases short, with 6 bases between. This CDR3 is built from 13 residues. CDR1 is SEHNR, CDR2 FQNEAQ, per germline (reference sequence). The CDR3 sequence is CASSLLRTGELFF. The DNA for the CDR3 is TGTGCCAGCAGCTTACTAAGAACCGGGGAGCTGTTTTTT.

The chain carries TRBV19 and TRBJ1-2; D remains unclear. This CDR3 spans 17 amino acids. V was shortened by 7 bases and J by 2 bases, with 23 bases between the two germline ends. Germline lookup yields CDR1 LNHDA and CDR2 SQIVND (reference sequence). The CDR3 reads CASKKIAKAELNYGYTF. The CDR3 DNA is TGTGCCAGTAAGAAAATAGCAAAGGCGGAATTGAACTATGGCTACACCTTC.

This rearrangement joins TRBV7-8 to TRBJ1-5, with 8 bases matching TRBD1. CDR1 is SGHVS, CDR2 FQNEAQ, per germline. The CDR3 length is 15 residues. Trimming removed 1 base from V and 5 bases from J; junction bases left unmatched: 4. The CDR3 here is CASSLGQGSYQPQHF. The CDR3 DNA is TGTGCCAGCAGCTTAGGACAGGGGAGTTATCAGCCCCAGCATTTT.

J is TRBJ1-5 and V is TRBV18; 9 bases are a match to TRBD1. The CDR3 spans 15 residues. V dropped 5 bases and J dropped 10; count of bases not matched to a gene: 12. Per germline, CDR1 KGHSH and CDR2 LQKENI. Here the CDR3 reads CASSRGTGGKDPQHF. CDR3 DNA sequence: TGTGCCAGCTCAAGGGGAACAGGGGGCAAGGACCCCCAGCATTTT.

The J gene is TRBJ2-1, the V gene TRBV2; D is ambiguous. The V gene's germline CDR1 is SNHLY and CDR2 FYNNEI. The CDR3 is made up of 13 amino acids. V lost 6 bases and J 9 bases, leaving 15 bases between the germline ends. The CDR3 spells CASSVTGNGEQFF. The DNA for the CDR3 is TGTGCCAGCAGCGTAACTGGTAACGGTGAGCAGTTCTTC.